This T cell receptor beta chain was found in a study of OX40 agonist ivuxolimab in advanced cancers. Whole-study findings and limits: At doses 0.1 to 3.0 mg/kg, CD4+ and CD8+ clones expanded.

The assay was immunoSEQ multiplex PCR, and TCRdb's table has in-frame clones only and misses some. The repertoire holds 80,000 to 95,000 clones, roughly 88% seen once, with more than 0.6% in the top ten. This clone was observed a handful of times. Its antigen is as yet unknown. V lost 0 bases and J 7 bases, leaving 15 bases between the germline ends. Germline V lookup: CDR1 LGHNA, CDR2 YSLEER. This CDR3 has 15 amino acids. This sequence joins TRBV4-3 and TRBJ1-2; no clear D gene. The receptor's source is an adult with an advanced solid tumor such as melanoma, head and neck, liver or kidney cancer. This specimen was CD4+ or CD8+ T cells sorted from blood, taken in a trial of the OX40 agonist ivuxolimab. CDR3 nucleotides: TGCGCCAGCAGCCAAGACTCGGGCTCAAGAACTGGCTACACCTTC. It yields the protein CASSQDSGSRTGYTF.